The entry that follows covers one TCR beta chain sequence. Its specificity is unknown. The repertoire was sequenced with immunoSEQ multiplex PCR; TCRdb's copy has only in-frame clones and lacks some. This sample has roughly 590,000 clones; nearly 97% occur once, and the top ten carry 0.095% to 0.12%. The sample is drawn from a study of shared clonotypes between healthy human individuals. The V and J ends lost 1 base and 0 bases respectively, with 10 bases between them. Germline lookup yields CDR1 MDHEN and CDR2 SYDVKM. The CDR3 is made up of 15 amino acids. Terminally differentiated effector memory CD45RA+ cells were excluded from the naive CD8 cells, which were CD45RO-negative and positively selected for CCR7. Caucasian adults living in Nashville, Tennessee, provided all samples. General study findings and limits: Around 5% was the fraction of naive CD4 clonotypes found shared across a few donors.

The rearrangement joins TRBV28 to TRBJ2-7; tentatively, D is TRBD1 (5 bases). Material for sequencing was naive CD8+ T cells sorted from blood. This clonotype was obtained from a woman younger than 45 in good health. CDR3 sequence: CASSLSARVSYEQYF. The DNA of the CDR3 is TGTGCCAGCAGTTTATCAGCCAGGGTCTCCTACGAGCAGTACTTC.